This T cell receptor beta chain was retrieved from a study of T cells expressing NK-cell markers. Study-level background: Among the eight sequenced donors, seven tested HCMV-seropositive and one tested seronegative.

The CDR3 extends over 16 amino acids. CDR1 SEHNR and CDR2 FQNEAQ come from the germline V gene (reference sequence). Production of TCR beta cDNA relied on 5'RACE template switching with UMIs. Following a re-call of the 5' RACE reads, TCRdb has one entry per CDR3 protein and lacks DNA. The sample has about 160,000 distinct CDR3 sequences. This rearrangement joins TRBV7-9 to TRBJ2-5; TCRdb returns TRBD1, unconfirmable since there is no DNA. The sequenced material came from blood T cells: a sorted CD56 or NKG2C T cell subset, CD4+ or CD8+ T cells, or bulk PBMC T cells (not recorded which). This clonotype originated in a woman between 18 and 70 years old in good health. The CDR3 loop reads CASSPGGQASQETQYF. The full variable domain, in which reference TRBV7-9 and TRBJ2-5 provide the parts outside the CDR3, is DTGVSQNPRHKITKRGQNVTFRCDPISEHNRLYWYRQTLGQGPEFLTYFQNEAQLEKSRLLSDRFSAERPKGSFSTLEIQRTEQGDSAMYLCASSPGGQASQETQYFGPGTRLLVL.